The 9 T cell receptor beta chains listed next were all sequenced from one sample in a study of T cells in tuberculosis (dated 2018 in TCRdb). Libraries were constructed by the immunoSEQ multiplex PCR assay. As stored in TCRdb, this immuneACCESS dataset retains in-frame rearrangements with V and J assigned. A fraction of the clones does not appear; measured against another copy, unresolved V genes explain less than half of the discrepancy, and the remainder lacks a known reason. A total of some 28,000 clones appear in this sample, 90% of them only once. Approximately 6.6% of the sample lies in the top ten. Sequenced: PBMCs. Receptor source: a donor between 10 and 35 years old with latent tuberculosis or without tuberculosis infection.

The CDR3 is CASSQRAGDEQYF. CDR3 DNA sequence: TGCGCCAGCAGCCAAAGAGCCGGGGACGAGCAGTACTTC. V is TRBV4-3 and J is TRBJ2-7, with a possible D match to TRBD2 (5 bases). CDR3 size: 13 residues. V gave up 2 bases and J gave up 5 bases, with 10 bases separating them. CDR1 and CDR2 from the germline V gene are LGHNA and YSLEER.

V gene TRBV7-8 combines with J gene TRBJ1-2; D remains ambiguous. Trimming removed 4 bases from V and 8 bases from J, with 11 bases in between. The CDR3 is made up of 12 amino acids. CDR1 is SGHVS, CDR2 FQNEAQ, per germline. The CDR3 DNA follows: TGTGCCAGCAGCTCTACAGTGATAGGCTACACCTTC. Encoded protein: CASSSTVIGYTF.

The chain uses TRBV11-2 and TRBJ1-6; possible D gene TRBD1, 6 bases. The CDR3 is made up of 19 amino acids. Germline V CDR1 and CDR2: SGHAT, FQNNGV. Trimming cost V 7 bases and J 3 bases, with 25 bases left between them. The CDR3 nucleotides are TGTGCCAGCACCCACAACTACAGACAGGCCCGCTTCTATAATTCACCCCTCCACTTT. This sequence encodes CASTHNYRQARFYNSPLHF. Looking up the rest from reference TRBV11-2 and TRBJ1-6 gives the full variable domain: EAGVAQSPRYKIIEKRQSVAFWCNPISGHATLYWYQQILGQGPKLLIQFQNNGVVDDSQLPKDRFSAERLKGVDSTLKIQPAKLEDSAVYLCASTHNYRQARFYNSPLHFGNGTRLTVT.

This clone has a handful of counts. The chain couples TRBV6-5 to TRBJ2-2, with TRBD2 matching 8 bases. The CDR3 consists of 13 residues. The junction had 2 bases not matched to a gene; V was cut back by 2 bases and J by 9 bases. The germline V gene has CDR1 MNHEY and CDR2 SVGAGI. CDR3 amino acids: CASSYGGGRELFF. The CDR3 nucleotides are TGTGCCAGCAGTTACGGCGGGGGGAGGGAGCTGTTTTTT.

The chain combines TRBV9 with TRBJ2-5; 13 bases agree with TRBD2. This CDR3 spans 17 amino acids. J was trimmed by 5 bases and V by 4 bases; bases with no gene match: 11. Germline-derived CDR1 and CDR2 are SGDLS and YYNGEE. The DNA for the CDR3 is TGTGCCAGCAGCACCCGTACTAGCGGGGGGGCCCGGGAGACCCAGTACTTC. Residues: CASSTRTSGGARETQYF.

The J gene is TRBJ2-1, the V gene TRBV6-1; TRBD1 might be the D (6 bases). Trimming took off 1 base at V and 6 bases at J, with 37 bases between the two ends. CDR3 length: 23 residues. Germline V gene sequence: CDR1 MNHNS, CDR2 SASEGT. In DNA form, the CDR3 reads TGTGCCAGCAGTGAAGGCCCCTCTACGTGGGGGCCAAAGCCGATACGCCGTCCCAATGAGCAGTTCTTC. It encodes CASSEGPSTWGPKPIRRPNEQFF.

This clone showed up just once. The chain recombines TRBV27 with TRBJ2-1; a weak D match, TRBD2 (5 bases). CDR1 is MNHEY and CDR2 is SMNVEV in the germline V gene (reference sequence). Trimming took off 3 bases at V and 8 bases at J, with 8 bases between the two ends. There are 12 residues in the CDR3. CDR3 nucleotide sequence: TGTGCCAGCAGTTTTGAGGGTGATGAGCAGTTCTTC. As protein: CASSFEGDEQFF.

The genes are TRBV7-2 and TRBJ1-2, with D tentatively TRBD1 (6 bases). CDR1 SGHTA and CDR2 FQGNSA come from the germline V gene. V was clipped by 0 bases and J by 7 bases, with 15 bases between them. This CDR3 contains 15 residues. The CDR3, as DNA: TGTGCCAGCAGCTTAGCGGGCAGGGGACCCCTTGGCTACACCTTC. Protein: CASSLAGRGPLGYTF.

This clone was seen more than once but under ten times. The rearrangement uses TRBV5-6 and TRBJ2-2, with 9 bases that match TRBD2. Germline CDR1 reads SGHDT; CDR2 reads YYEEEE. Losses at the gene ends were 3 bases for V and 1 base for J; bases not matched to a gene: 10. This CDR3 has 18 amino acids. The DNA of the CDR3 is TGTGCCAGCAGCTCCCTATCTAGCGGGGCTGAGAACACCGGGGAGCTGTTTTTT. This gives the protein CASSSLSSGAENTGELFF.